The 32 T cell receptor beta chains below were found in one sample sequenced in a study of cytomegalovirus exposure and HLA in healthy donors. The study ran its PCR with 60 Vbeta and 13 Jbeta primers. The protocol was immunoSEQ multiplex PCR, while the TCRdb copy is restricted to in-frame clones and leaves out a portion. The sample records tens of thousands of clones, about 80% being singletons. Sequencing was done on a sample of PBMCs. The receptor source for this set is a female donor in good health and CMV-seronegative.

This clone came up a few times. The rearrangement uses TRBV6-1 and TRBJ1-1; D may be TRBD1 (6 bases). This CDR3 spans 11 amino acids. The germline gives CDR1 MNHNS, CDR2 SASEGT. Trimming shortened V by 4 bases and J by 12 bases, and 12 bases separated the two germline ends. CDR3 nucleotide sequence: TGTGCCAGCAGTGCACAGGGATCACCTTTCTTT. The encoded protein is CASSAQGSPFF.

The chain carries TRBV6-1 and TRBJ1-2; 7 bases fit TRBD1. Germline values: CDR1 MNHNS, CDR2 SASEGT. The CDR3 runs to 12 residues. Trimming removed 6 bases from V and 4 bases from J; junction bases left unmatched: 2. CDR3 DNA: TGTGCCAGCAGGGGGGACAGCTATGGCTACACCTTC. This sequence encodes CASRGDSYGYTF.

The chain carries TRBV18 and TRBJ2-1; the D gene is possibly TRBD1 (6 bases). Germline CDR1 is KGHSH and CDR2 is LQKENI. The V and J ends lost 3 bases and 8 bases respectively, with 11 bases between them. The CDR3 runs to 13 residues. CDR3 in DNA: TGTGCCAGCTCACCCGGACAGTGGGATGAGCAGTTCTTC. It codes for CASSPGQWDEQFF.

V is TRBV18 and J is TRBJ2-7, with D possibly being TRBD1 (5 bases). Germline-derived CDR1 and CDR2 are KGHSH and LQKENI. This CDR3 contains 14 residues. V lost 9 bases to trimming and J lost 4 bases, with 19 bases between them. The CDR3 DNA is TGTGCCAGTCAACACGCAGGGAAAGGGTACGAGCAGTACTTC. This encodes CASQHAGKGYEQYF.

The CDR3 is CASSEGPPQGQAGNEQFF. CDR3 sequence (DNA): TGTGCCAGCAGTGAAGGCCCCCCGCAGGGACAAGCAGGGAATGAGCAGTTCTTC. The chain uses TRBV25-1 and TRBJ2-1; possibly TRBD1 for D (6 bases). The CDR3 extends over 18 amino acids. Germline assignment: CDR1 MGHDK and CDR2 SYGVNS. The V end was cut by 2 bases, the J end by 7 bases, with 24 bases between.

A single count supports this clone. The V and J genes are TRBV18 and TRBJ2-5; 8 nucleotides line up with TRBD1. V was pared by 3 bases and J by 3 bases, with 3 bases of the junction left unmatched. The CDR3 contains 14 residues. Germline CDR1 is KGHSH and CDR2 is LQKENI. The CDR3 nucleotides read TGTGCCAGCTCACCGACGACAGGGGAAGAGACCCAGTACTTC. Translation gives CASSPTTGEETQYF.

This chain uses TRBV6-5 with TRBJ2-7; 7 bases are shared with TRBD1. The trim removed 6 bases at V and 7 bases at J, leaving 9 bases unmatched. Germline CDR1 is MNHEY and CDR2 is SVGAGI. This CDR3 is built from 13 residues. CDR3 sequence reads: CASSTGQTGEQYF. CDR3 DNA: TGTGCCAGCAGCACGGGACAGACAGGGGAGCAGTACTTC.

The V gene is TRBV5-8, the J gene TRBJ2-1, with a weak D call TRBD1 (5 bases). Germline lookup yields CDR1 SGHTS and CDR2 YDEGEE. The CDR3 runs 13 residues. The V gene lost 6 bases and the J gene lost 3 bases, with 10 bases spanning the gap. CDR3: CASTRGHYNEQFF. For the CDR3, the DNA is TGTGCCAGCACGCGAGGACACTACAATGAGCAGTTCTTC.

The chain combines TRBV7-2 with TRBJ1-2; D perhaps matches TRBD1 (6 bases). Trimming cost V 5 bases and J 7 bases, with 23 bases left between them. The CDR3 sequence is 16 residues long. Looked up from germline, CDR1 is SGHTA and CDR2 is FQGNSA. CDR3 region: CASSPSLGGFVSGYTF. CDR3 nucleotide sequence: TGTGCCAGCAGCCCCAGCCTAGGGGGTTTCGTTTCTGGCTACACCTTC.

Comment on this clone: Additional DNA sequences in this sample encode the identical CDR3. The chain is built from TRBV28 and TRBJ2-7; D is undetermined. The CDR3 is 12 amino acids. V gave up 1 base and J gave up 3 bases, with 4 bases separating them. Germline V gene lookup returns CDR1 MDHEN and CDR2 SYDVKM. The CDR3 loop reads CASSLSGYEQYF. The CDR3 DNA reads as TGTGCCAGCAGTTTATCAGGCTACGAGCAGTACTTC.

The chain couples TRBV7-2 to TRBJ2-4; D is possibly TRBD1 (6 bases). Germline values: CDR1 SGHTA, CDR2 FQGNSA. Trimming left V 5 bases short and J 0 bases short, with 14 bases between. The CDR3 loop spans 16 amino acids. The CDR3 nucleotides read TGTGCCAGCAGCCCGACAGGACTGCTAGCCAAAAACATTCAGTACTTC. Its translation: CASSPTGLLAKNIQYF.

This chain's CDR3 is CASSLGAYNEQFF. Written as DNA, the CDR3 is TGTGCCAGCAGTTTGGGGGCGTACAATGAGCAGTTCTTC. This chain connects TRBV28 to TRBJ2-1, with TRBD1 as a possible D gene (6 bases). The V and J ends lost 3 bases and 4 bases respectively, with 7 bases between them. The CDR3 loop spans 13 amino acids. CDR1 is MDHEN and CDR2 is SYDVKM in the germline V gene.

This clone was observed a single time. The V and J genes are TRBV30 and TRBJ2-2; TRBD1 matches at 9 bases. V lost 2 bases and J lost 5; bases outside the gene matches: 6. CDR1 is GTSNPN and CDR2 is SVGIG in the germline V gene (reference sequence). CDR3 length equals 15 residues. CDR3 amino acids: CAWSTGQGGTGELFF. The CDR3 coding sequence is TGTGCCTGGAGTACGGGACAGGGCGGGACCGGGGAGCTGTTTTTT.

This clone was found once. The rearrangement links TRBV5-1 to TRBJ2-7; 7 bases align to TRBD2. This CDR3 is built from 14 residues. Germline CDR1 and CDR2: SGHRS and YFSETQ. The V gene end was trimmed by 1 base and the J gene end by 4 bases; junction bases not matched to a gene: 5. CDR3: CASSLMGGSYEQYF. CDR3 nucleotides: TGCGCCAGCAGCTTGATGGGCGGGAGTTACGAGCAGTACTTC.

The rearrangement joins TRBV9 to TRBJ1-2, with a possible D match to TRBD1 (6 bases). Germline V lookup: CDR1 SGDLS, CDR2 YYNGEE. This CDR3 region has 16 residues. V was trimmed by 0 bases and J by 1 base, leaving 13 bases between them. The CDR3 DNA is TGTGCCAGCAGCGTAGTGTCAGGGGCCGTTAACTATGGCTACACCTTC. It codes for CASSVVSGAVNYGYTF.

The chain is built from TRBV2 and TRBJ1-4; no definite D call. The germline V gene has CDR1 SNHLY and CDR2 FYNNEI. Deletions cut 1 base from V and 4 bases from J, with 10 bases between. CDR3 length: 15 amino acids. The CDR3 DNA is TGTGCCAGCAGTGAAGATTATACGGGTAATGAAAAACTGTTTTTT. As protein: CASSEDYTGNEKLFF.

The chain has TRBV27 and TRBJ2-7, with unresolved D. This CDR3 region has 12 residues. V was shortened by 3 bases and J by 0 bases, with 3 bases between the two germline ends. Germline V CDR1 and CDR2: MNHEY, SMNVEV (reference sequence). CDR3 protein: CASSFGSYEQYF. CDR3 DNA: TGTGCCAGCAGTTTCGGCTCCTACGAGCAGTACTTC.

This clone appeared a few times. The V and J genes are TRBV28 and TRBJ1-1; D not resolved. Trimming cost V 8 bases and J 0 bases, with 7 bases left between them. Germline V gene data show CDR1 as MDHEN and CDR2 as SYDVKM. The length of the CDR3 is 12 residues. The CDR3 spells CASEEMNTEAFF. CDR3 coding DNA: TGTGCCAGCGAGGAGATGAACACTGAAGCTTTCTTT.

The CDR3 DNA reads TGTGCCAGCAGCAGACAGGACACCGGGGAGCTGTTTTTT. Translated, it gives CASSRQDTGELFF. The gene calls are TRBV7-9 and TRBJ2-2; D might be TRBD1 (6 bases). V was shortened by 5 bases and J by 3 bases, with 7 bases between the two germline ends. The germline V gene encodes CDR1 SEHNR and CDR2 FQNEAQ (reference sequence). This CDR3 spans 13 amino acids.

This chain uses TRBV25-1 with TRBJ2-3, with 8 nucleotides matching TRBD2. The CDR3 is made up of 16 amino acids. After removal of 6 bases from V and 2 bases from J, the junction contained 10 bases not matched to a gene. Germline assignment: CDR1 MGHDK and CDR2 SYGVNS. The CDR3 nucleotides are TGTGCCAGCAGGGCCCGGGTAGCGGGGTACACAGATACGCAGTATTTT. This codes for CASRARVAGYTDTQYF.

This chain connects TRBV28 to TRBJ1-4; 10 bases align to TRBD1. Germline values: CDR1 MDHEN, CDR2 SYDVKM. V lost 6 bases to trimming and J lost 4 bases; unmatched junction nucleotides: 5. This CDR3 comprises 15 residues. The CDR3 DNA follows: TGTGCCAGCAGGACAGGGGGCTTTGTTAATGAAAAACTGTTTTTT. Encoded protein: CASRTGGFVNEKLFF. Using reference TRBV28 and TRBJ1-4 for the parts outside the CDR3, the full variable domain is DVKVTQSSRYLVKRTGEKVFLECVQDMDHENMFWYRQDPGLGLRLIYFSYDVKMKEKGDIPEGYSVSREKKERFSLILESASTNQTSMYLCASRTGGFVNEKLFFGSGTQLSVL.

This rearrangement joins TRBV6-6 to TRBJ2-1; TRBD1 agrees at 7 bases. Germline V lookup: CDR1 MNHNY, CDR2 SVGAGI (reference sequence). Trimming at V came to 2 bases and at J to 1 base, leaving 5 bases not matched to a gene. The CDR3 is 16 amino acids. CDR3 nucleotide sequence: TGTGCCAGCAGTTACCTAGGGGGCATGTCCTACAATGAGCAGTTCTTC. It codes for CASSYLGGMSYNEQFF.

The CDR3 is CASSEQGLLGNQPQHF. DNA for the CDR3: TGTGCCAGCAGTGAACAGGGGCTGTTGGGCAATCAGCCCCAGCATTTT. The chain has TRBV6-1 and TRBJ1-5; D may be TRBD1 (6 bases). With 2 bases removed from V and 2 bases from J, the gap between germline ends came to 13 bases. Germline CDR1 is MNHNS and CDR2 is SASEGT. The CDR3 runs 16 residues.

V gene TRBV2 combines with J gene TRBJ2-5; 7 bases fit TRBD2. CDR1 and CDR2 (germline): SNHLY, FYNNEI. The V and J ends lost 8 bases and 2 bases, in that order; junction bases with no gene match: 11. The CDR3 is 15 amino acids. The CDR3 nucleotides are TGTGCCAGCCGAGCCGGGACTAACATTCAAGAGACCCAGTACTTC. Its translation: CASRAGTNIQETQYF.

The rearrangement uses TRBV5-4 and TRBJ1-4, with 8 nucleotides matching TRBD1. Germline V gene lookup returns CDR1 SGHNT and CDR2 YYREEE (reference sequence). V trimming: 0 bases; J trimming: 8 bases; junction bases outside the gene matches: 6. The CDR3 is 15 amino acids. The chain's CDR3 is CASSLEAGGAEKLFF. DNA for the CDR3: TGTGCCAGCAGCTTGGAGGCAGGGGGCGCGGAAAAACTGTTTTTT.

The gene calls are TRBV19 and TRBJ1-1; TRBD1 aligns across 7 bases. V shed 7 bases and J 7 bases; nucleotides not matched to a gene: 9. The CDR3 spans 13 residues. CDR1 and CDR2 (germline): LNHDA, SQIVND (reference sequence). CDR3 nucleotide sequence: TGTGCCAGTAACCACCCGGGACAGAATGAAGCTTTCTTT. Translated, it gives CASNHPGQNEAFF.

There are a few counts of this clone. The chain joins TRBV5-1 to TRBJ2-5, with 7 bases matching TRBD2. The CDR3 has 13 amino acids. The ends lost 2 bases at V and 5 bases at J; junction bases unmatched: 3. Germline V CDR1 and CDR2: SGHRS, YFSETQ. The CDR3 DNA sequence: TGCGCCAGCAGCTTCCGGGGAGGGGAGACCCAGTACTTC. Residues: CASSFRGGETQYF.

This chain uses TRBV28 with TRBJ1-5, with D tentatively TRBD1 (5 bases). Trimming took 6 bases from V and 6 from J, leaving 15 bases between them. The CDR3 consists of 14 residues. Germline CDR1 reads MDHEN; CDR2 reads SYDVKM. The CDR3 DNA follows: TGTGCCAGCAGAATCGGGCAGGGAGGTCAGCCCCAGCATTTT. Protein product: CASRIGQGGQPQHF. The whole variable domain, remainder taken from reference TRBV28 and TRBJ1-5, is DVKVTQSSRYLVKRTGEKVFLECVQDMDHENMFWYRQDPGLGLRLIYFSYDVKMKEKGDIPEGYSVSREKKERFSLILESASTNQTSMYLCASRIGQGGQPQHFGDGTRLSIL.

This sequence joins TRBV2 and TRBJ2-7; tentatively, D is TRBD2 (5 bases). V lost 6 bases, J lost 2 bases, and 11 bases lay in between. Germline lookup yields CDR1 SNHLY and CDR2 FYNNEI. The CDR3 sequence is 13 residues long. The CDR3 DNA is TGTGCCAGCAGCTTAGCGTTCGCCTACGAGCAGTACTTC. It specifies CASSLAFAYEQYF.

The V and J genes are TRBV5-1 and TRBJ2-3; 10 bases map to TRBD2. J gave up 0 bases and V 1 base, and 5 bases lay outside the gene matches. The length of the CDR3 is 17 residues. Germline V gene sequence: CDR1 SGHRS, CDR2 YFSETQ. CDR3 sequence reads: CASSLSTSGSSTDTQYF. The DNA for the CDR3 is TGCGCCAGCAGCTTGTCGACTAGCGGGTCTAGCACAGATACGCAGTATTTT.

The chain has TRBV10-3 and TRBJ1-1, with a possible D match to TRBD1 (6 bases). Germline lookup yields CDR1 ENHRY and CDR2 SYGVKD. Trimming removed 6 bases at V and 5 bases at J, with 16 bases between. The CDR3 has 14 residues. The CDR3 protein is CAIRMMTGNTEAFF. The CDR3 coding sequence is TGTGCCATCAGAATGATGACAGGTAATACTGAAGCTTTCTTT.

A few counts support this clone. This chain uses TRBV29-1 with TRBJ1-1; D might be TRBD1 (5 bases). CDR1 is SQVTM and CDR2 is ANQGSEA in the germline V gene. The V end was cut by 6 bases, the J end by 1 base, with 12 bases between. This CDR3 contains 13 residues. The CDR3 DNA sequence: TGCAGCGTCCCCGGACAATCGAACACTGAAGCTTTCTTT. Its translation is CSVPGQSNTEAFF.